A single sample is the source of the 26 T cell receptor beta chains below, sequenced in a study of graft-versus-host responses after intestinal transplantation. The data were produced by immunoSEQ multiplex PCR, yet TCRdb's version contains in-frame clones alone and is incomplete. The sample carries some 26,000 clones, roughly 94% recorded once. Here the sequenced sample was PBMCs, taken 156 days after intestinal transplant. The receptors were sampled from a human patient who received an intestinal transplant, so some T cells may come from the graft donor.

This sequence joins TRBV28 and TRBJ1-2; D unresolved. With 5 bases removed from V and 5 bases from J, the gap between germline ends came to 6 bases. Germline V gives CDR1 MDHEN, CDR2 SYDVKM. The CDR3 spans 11 residues. This CDR3 is CASSRIYGYTF. DNA for the CDR3: TGTGCCAGCAGTCGGATTTATGGCTACACCTTC.

The J gene is TRBJ1-5, the V gene TRBV5-1, with D unresolved. There are 15 residues in the CDR3. V lost 4 bases and J lost 0, with 11 bases in between. Germline CDR1 SGHRS, CDR2 YFSETQ. This CDR3 is CASSPRSCSNQPQHF. CDR3 nucleotides: TGCGCCAGCAGCCCTCGATCGTGTAGCAATCAGCCCCAGCATTTT.

The gene calls are TRBV5-1 and TRBJ1-1; D not resolved. The CDR3 loop spans 15 amino acids. The V end was cut by 0 bases, the J end by 3 bases, with 12 bases between. Germline V lookup: CDR1 SGHRS, CDR2 YFSETQ. The CDR3 region has the DNA TGCGCCAGCAGCTTGGCCGGACGGTTTTACACTGAAGCTTTCTTT. As protein: CASSLAGRFYTEAFF. Looking up the rest from reference TRBV5-1 and TRBJ1-1 gives the full variable domain: KAGVTQTPRYLIKTRGQQVTLSCSPISGHRSVSWYQQTPGQGLQFLFEYFSETQRNKGNFPGRFSGRQFSNSRSEMNVSTLELGDSALYLCASSLAGRFYTEAFFGQGTRLTVV.

V usage is TRBV7-6 and J usage is TRBJ2-7, with TRBD2 matching 14 bases. Trimming took 5 bases from V and 4 from J; bases not matched to a gene: 4. CDR3 size: 15 residues. Germline loops: CDR1 SGHVS, CDR2 FNYEAQ. This CDR3 reads CASSSGTSGSYEQYF. CDR3 in DNA: TGTGCCAGCAGCAGCGGGACTAGCGGGAGTTACGAGCAGTACTTC.

The chain combines TRBV13 with TRBJ1-1; D call uncertain. CDR3 length equals 13 residues. V lost 6 bases and J 1 base, leaving 9 bases between the germline ends. From germline, CDR1 is PRHDT and CDR2 FYEKMQ (reference sequence). The CDR3 sequence: CASRGSSNTEAFF. The CDR3 DNA reads TGTGCCAGCAGGGGTAGTTCGAACACTGAAGCTTTCTTT. The full variable domain, in which reference TRBV13 and TRBJ1-1 provide the parts outside the CDR3, is AAGVIQSPRHLIKEKRETATLKCYPIPRHDTVYWYQQGPGQDPQFLISFYEKMQSDKGSIPDRFSAQQFSDYHSELNMSSLELGDSALYFCASRGSSNTEAFFGQGTRLTVV.

V and J are TRBV10-3 and TRBJ2-5; the D is unclear. With 4 bases removed from V and 5 bases from J, the gap between germline ends came to 8 bases. The CDR3 consists of 12 residues. CDR1 is ENHRY and CDR2 is SYGVKD in the germline V gene. As DNA, the CDR3 is TGTGCCATCAGTGGACCCGAGGAGACCCAGTACTTC. Amino acids: CAISGPEETQYF.

This chain links TRBV5-1 with TRBJ2-7, with D hard to call. The CDR3 is made up of 15 amino acids. V was clipped by 0 bases and J by 0 bases, with 10 bases between them. Germline assignment: CDR1 SGHRS and CDR2 YFSETQ. The CDR3 here is CASSLAPRSSYEQYF. DNA for the CDR3: TGCGCCAGCAGCTTGGCTCCTAGGAGCTCCTACGAGCAGTACTTC.

This rearrangement joins TRBV5-5 to TRBJ1-5; D is perhaps TRBD1 (5 bases). The CDR3 covers 14 residues. Trimming pared 0 bases from V and 7 bases from J, leaving 11 bases between. Germline CDR1 is SGHKS and CDR2 is YYEKEE (reference sequence). In DNA, the CDR3 is TGTGCCAGCAGCTTGGCCAGGGTCGGACAGCCCCAGCATTTT. This sequence encodes CASSLARVGQPQHF.

There are a few counts of this clone. This sequence joins TRBV6-5 and TRBJ1-6; TRBD1 might be the D (5 bases). V lost 2 bases and J 5 bases, leaving 10 bases between the germline ends. The germline V gene has CDR1 MNHEY and CDR2 SVGAGI. The CDR3 extends over 15 amino acids. The CDR3 here is CASSYTSGHNSPLHF. The DNA for the CDR3 is TGTGCCAGCAGTTACACGTCAGGGCATAATTCACCCCTCCACTTT.

This clone has just one count. The chain has TRBV30 and TRBJ2-1, with 7 bases lining up with TRBD2. The CDR3 length is 14 residues. Germline loops: CDR1 GTSNPN, CDR2 SVGIG (reference sequence). J was trimmed by 3 bases and V by 2 bases; bases with no gene match: 4. The CDR3, as DNA: TGTGCCTGGAGTAACAGCGGGATCTACAATGAGCAGTTCTTC. This sequence encodes CAWSNSGIYNEQFF.

The chain couples TRBV29-1 to TRBJ2-2, with a weak D call TRBD1 (6 bases). The CDR3 has 12 amino acids. V shed 5 bases and J shed 6 bases, with 10 bases lying between them. Germline values: CDR1 SQVTM, CDR2 ANQGSEA. The CDR3 spells CSVLKGAGELFF. The DNA for the CDR3 is TGCAGCGTTCTTAAGGGGGCCGGGGAGCTGTTTTTT.

The DNA of the CDR3 is TGTGCCAGCAGCTTAGGTGAAGTATCTGAAGCTTTCTTT. This encodes CASSLGEVSEAFF. V usage is TRBV7-4 and J usage is TRBJ1-1; D not certain. The CDR3 extends over 13 amino acids. Germline CDR1 is SGHVT and CDR2 is SQSDAQ. Trimming removed 1 base from V and 6 bases from J, with 9 bases in between.

This clone was observed a single time. V gene TRBV2 combines with J gene TRBJ2-2; perhaps TRBD1 as D (6 bases). There are 13 residues in the CDR3. The ends were cut back, 5 bases at V and 5 bases at J, with 9 bases in the middle. Germline V gives CDR1 SNHLY, CDR2 FYNNEI. CDR3 in amino acids: CASSYDRTGELFF. In DNA, the CDR3 is TGTGCCAGCAGTTATGACAGGACCGGGGAGCTGTTTTTT.

The chain employs TRBV30 and TRBJ2-7, with D unresolved. The CDR3 contains 13 residues. Germline CDR1 is GTSNPN and CDR2 is SVGIG (reference sequence). The V end lost 4 bases, the J end lost 0 bases, and 10 bases lay between the germline ends. The CDR3 sequence: CAWIGYSSYEQYF. The CDR3 DNA reads as TGTGCCTGGATCGGGTACAGCTCCTACGAGCAGTACTTC.

The chain is built from TRBV30 and TRBJ2-7; D is unresolved. The V gene's germline CDR1 is GTSNPN and CDR2 SVGIG (reference sequence). CDR3 length: 12 amino acids. Trimming stripped 7 bases from V and 6 bases from J, with 16 bases between. The CDR3 region has the DNA TGTGCCTTACGTAGTGCGGTGCTCGAGCAGTACTTC. Its translation is CALRSAVLEQYF.

The chain combines TRBV10-1 with TRBJ2-1; 7 nucleotides agree with TRBD2. Germline CDR1 is WNHNN and CDR2 is SYGVQD (reference sequence). Germline trimming cut 4 bases from V and 0 bases from J; bases unmatched to any gene: 6. The CDR3 runs 16 residues. CDR3 bases: TGCGCCAGCAGTGGAACTAGCGCCAGCTCCTACAATGAGCAGTTCTTC. Protein sequence: CASSGTSASSYNEQFF.

V and J are TRBV6-1 and TRBJ2-4; 7 bases fit TRBD1. From germline, CDR1 is MNHNS and CDR2 SASEGT. V trimming: 8 bases; J trimming: 1 base; junction bases outside the gene matches: 5. The CDR3 totals 14 residues. CDR3 loop: CASENRGAKNIQYF. The CDR3 nucleotides are TGTGCCAGCGAGAACAGGGGTGCCAAAAACATTCAGTACTTC.

The chain carries TRBV7-9 and TRBJ1-6; a weak D match, TRBD1 (5 bases). V was trimmed by 4 bases and J by 8 bases, leaving 15 bases between them. The CDR3 spans 15 residues. Per the germline V gene, CDR1 is SEHNR and CDR2 is FQNEAQ (reference sequence). CDR3 sequence: CASSSSGNKDSPLHF. CDR3 nucleotide sequence: TGTGCCAGCAGCTCCTCAGGGAATAAGGATTCACCCCTCCACTTT. The full variable domain, its missing parts supplied by reference TRBV7-9 and TRBJ1-6, is DTGVSQNPRHKITKRGQNVTFRCDPISEHNRLYWYRQTLGQGPEFLTYFQNEAQLEKSRLLSDRFSAERPKGSFSTLEIQRTEQGDSAMYLCASSSSGNKDSPLHFGNGTRLTVT.

This clone was observed once. The chain is built from TRBV27 and TRBJ2-7; 7 bases line up with TRBD2. V lost 2 bases, J lost 7 bases, and 5 bases stayed unmatched. From germline, CDR1 is MNHEY and CDR2 SMNVEV (reference sequence). This CDR3 is 13 amino acids long. The CDR3 DNA sequence: TGTGCCAGCAGTTTAAACGGACTAGGAGAGCAGTACTTC. Amino acids: CASSLNGLGEQYF.

The chain has TRBV6-5 and TRBJ2-7; D uncertain. Germline V lookup: CDR1 MNHEY, CDR2 SVGAGI. The CDR3 spans 13 residues. Trimming stripped 2 bases from V and 4 bases from J, with 9 bases between. For the CDR3, the DNA is TGTGCCAGCAGTTACCTCCCTTGGTACGAGCAGTACTTC. The encoded protein is CASSYLPWYEQYF.

The chain links TRBV10-2 to TRBJ2-1, with D unresolved. CDR1 is WSHSY, CDR2 SAAADI, per germline. This CDR3 is built from 14 residues. The germline V and J ends were trimmed by 8 bases and 0 bases, with 11 bases remaining between them. This chain's CDR3 is CASAALRSYNEQFF. CDR3 nucleotide sequence: TGCGCCAGCGCCGCTCTCCGCTCCTACAATGAGCAGTTCTTC.

The genes are TRBV11-3 and TRBJ2-7, with unresolved D. The germline V gene has CDR1 SGHNT and CDR2 YENEEA. Trimming removed 2 bases from V and 4 bases from J, with 9 bases in between. CDR3 length: 13 amino acids. DNA for the CDR3: TGTGCCAGCAGCTTATCTCTAGGGTACGAGCAGTACTTC. Translated: CASSLSLGYEQYF.

The rearrangement uses TRBV7-6 and TRBJ2-5, with 13 bases identical to TRBD2. V gave up 5 bases and J gave up 4 bases; unmatched junction bases: 4. Germline V CDR1 and CDR2: SGHVS, FNYEAQ. CDR3 length: 15 amino acids. CDR3 DNA sequence: TGTGCCAGCAGCACCGGACTAGCGGGGGTAGAGACCCAGTACTTC. It translates to CASSTGLAGVETQYF.

This rearrangement joins TRBV25-1 to TRBJ1-2, with D unclear. The germline gives CDR1 MGHDK, CDR2 SYGVNS. Deletions cut 5 bases from V and 6 bases from J, with 7 bases between. This CDR3 region has 11 residues. The CDR3 DNA sequence: TGTGCCAGCAGTAATTGGGATGGCTACACCTTC. This sequence encodes CASSNWDGYTF.

This rearrangement joins TRBV9 to TRBJ2-7; D not resolved. Germline CDR1 SGDLS, CDR2 YYNGEE. The CDR3 consists of 14 residues. The V and J ends lost 0 bases and 2 bases respectively, with 9 bases between them. CDR3 nucleotide sequence: TGTGCCAGCAGCGTAGATAGTGAGACCTACGAGCAGTACTTC. Translated: CASSVDSETYEQYF.

The chain combines TRBV6-6 with TRBJ2-1; TRBD2 matches at 11 bases. Looked up from germline, CDR1 is MNHNY and CDR2 is SVGAGI (reference sequence). The CDR3 covers 16 residues. J gave up 7 bases and V 5 bases, and 10 bases lay outside the gene matches. CDR3 coding DNA: TGTGCCAGCAGTCTCATAGCGGGAGGGAGGTTGAATGAGCAGTTCTTC. Translated: CASSLIAGGRLNEQFF.